The clone carrying this T cell receptor beta chain is a singleton in its sample. The antigen is unknown. Per the germline V gene, CDR1 is SGHAT and CDR2 is FQNNGV. V dropped 5 bases and J dropped 4 bases, with 17 bases sitting between them. The CDR3 runs 15 residues. Libraries were prepared by immunoSEQ multiplex PCR; TCRdb keeps only in-frame clonotypes and omits some of them. The sample lists over 150,000 clones; under 90% were seen once. The data stem from a study of cytomegalovirus exposure and HLA in healthy donors. Study background: The same platform was used for the 100 to 150 validation repertoires and the roughly 640 first-cohort repertoires, a later analysis reported. General study points: In vitro, three CMV-associated chains proved specific for CMV antigens. While the bulk of TCR sequences proved rare, some public TCRs turned up in many donors. According to the study, 180 or so TCR beta chains were cytomegalovirus-associated.

The sequence was collected from a woman between 18 and 29 years old in good health and CMV-seropositive. V and J are TRBV11-2 and TRBJ1-1, with D tentatively TRBD1 (5 bases). Material for sequencing was PBMCs. The CDR3 coding sequence is TGTGCCAGCAGCCAAACCCGGGACTTCGGCACTGAAGCTTTCTTT. As protein: CASSQTRDFGTEAFF.